A selection of T cell receptor beta chains follows, all from one sample in a study of blood T cell repertoires in COVID-19. Some clones are missing from TCRdb's copy, which holds only in-frame ones; the method was immunoSEQ multiplex PCR. The table records over 100,000 clones, 84% of them present only once. Sequences were obtained from peripheral blood. The source is a woman between 50 and 59 years old with acute or convalescent COVID-19. Each CDR3 is given with its conserved first and last residue. D genes are given only for firm matches. Clone size is shown for a subset of rows, as once, few, many or a class of expanded clone.

D gene,V gene,J gene,clone size,CDR3 DNA,CDR3 protein
TRBD1,TRBV5-1,TRBJ1-1,NA,TGCGCCAGCACCCCGGGGCAGGGGGCGCCGGACACTGAAGCTTTCTTT,CASTPGQGAPDTEAFF
NA,TRBV30,TRBJ2-2,NA,TGTGCCTGGAGTGTTCAGGTTCTCACCGGGGAGCTGTTTTTT,CAWSVQVLTGELFF
NA,TRBV5-1,TRBJ2-5,NA,TGCGCCAGCACCCCTCAAACGGCAGGAGAGACCCAGTACTTC,CASTPQTAGETQYF
NA,TRBV3-1/TRBV3-2,TRBJ1-1,NA,TGTGCCAGCAGCCAAGGAATCGGGGGGCTTGGAGCTTTCTTT,CASSQGIGGLGAFF
TRBD1,TRBV18,TRBJ2-3,NA,TGTGCCAGCTCACCAGTCGACAGGGTGACAGATACGCAGTATTTT,CASSPVDRVTDTQYF
TRBD1,TRBV2,TRBJ1-2,NA,TGTGCCAGCAGCGCGCGACAGGGTACCTATGGCTACACCTTC,CASSARQGTYGYTF
TRBD1,TRBV5-1,TRBJ2-2,NA,TGCGCCAGCAGCAAGGACAGGGGGCCTGACGGGGAGCTGTTTTTT,CASSKDRGPDGELFF
TRBD2,TRBV5-8,TRBJ2-5,NA,TGTGCCAGCAGCTCGGGGGGACGGGGAAGGCCGGAGACCCAGTACTTC,CASSSGGRGRPETQYF
NA,TRBV4-2,TRBJ1-4,few,TGTGCCAGCAGCCAAGTACATTCGGAGGCTGATGAAAAACTGTTTTTT,CASSQVHSEADEKLFF
TRBD2,TRBV12-5,TRBJ2-5,NA,TGTGCTAGTGGTTCGACTAGCGGGGGTGAGACCCAGTACTTC,CASGSTSGGETQYF
TRBD1,TRBV6-2/TRBV6-3,TRBJ1-5,few,TGTGCCAGCAGTTTTTATGGACAGGGAACAAATCAGCCCCAGCATTTT,CASSFYGQGTNQPQHF
NA,TRBV28,TRBJ1-5,few,TGTGCCAGCAGCCCACCCGGGGTCGTCTTAAACCCACATCAGCCCCAGCATTTT,CASSPPGVVLNPHQPQHF
TRBD1,TRBV7-3,TRBJ2-6,NA,TGTGCCAGCAGCCGGGTGAGGGACAGGTCTGGGGCCAACGTCCTGACTTTC,CASSRVRDRSGANVLTF
TRBD1,TRBV5-1,TRBJ2-2,NA,TGCGCCAGCAAGGACAGGGGGACGAACACCGGGGAGCTGTTTTTT,CASKDRGTNTGELFF
TRBD2,TRBV9,TRBJ2-3,NA,TGTGCCAGCAGCGCGGGACTAGCGGGGTGGGGAGGCACAGATACGCAGTATTTT,CASSAGLAGWGGTDTQYF
TRBD2,TRBV30,TRBJ2-2,NA,TGTGCCTGGAAGCTAGCGGGGGGCCTGAACACCGGGGAGCTGTTTTTT,CAWKLAGGLNTGELFF
NA,TRBV7-3,TRBJ1-2,NA,TGTGCCAGCAGCTTAACGTCCGGAGGGGATAACTATGGCTACACCTTC,CASSLTSGGDNYGYTF
NA,TRBV19,TRBJ2-7,NA,TGTGCCAGTAGCCAAAAATCGGGGGAGCAGTACTTC,CASSQKSGEQYF
TRBD1,TRBV19,TRBJ2-2,NA,TGTGCCAGTAGGCCTACAGGGGTGGCCGGGGAGCTGTTTTTT,CASRPTGVAGELFF
NA,TRBV28,TRBJ2-5,NA,TGTGCCAGCAGTTTAGCGGGACCGGGGGAGACCCAGTACTTC,CASSLAGPGETQYF
NA,TRBV19,TRBJ1-4,NA,TGTGCCAGTAGTAGGGACTCGATAAGGGAAAAACTGTTTTTT,CASSRDSIREKLFF
NA,TRBV29-1,TRBJ1-1,NA,NA,CSVGHGITLPRVF
NA,TRBV18,TRBJ1-5,NA,TGTGCCAGCTCACCCTCGGGTTTACGGGACTGGCAGCCCCAGCATTTT,CASSPSGLRDWQPQHF
NA,TRBV2,TRBJ2-5,NA,TGTGCCAGCAAGTCAGTGTCCCAAGAGACCCAGTACTTC,CASKSVSQETQYF
TRBD2,TRBV30,TRBJ2-3,once,TGTGCCTGGCAGACTAGCGGGGGGTCTCGGACGCAGTATTTT,CAWQTSGGSRTQYF
NA,TRBV15,TRBJ1-1,NA,TGTGCCACCAGCAGAGATGGGGAGCTTCGCGGCGGGCTGAACACTGAAGCTTTCTTT,CATSRDGELRGGLNTEAFF
NA,TRBV7-2,TRBJ2-2,NA,TGTGCCAGCAGCTTAAGGCAGGGAGGGGAGCTGTTTTTT,CASSLRQGGELFF
NA,TRBV11-2,TRBJ1-3,NA,TGTGCCAGCAGCCCGACCGGGGGAGAGGCTGGAAACACCATATATTTT,CASSPTGGEAGNTIYF
NA,TRBV2,TRBJ2-3,NA,TGTGCCAGCAGGGCCAATACAGGGAACACAGATACGCAGTATTTT,CASRANTGNTDTQYF
NA,TRBV11-2,TRBJ1-2,once,TGTGCCAGCAGCCCAACGGGGGAGTCAGGGTGGGGCGGCTACACCTTC,CASSPTGESGWGGYTF
TRBD1,TRBV19,TRBJ2-2,NA,TGTGCCAGTAGTTTCCCCCCGAGGACAGGGAACACCGGGGAGCTGTTTTTT,CASSFPPRTGNTGELFF
NA,TRBV30,TRBJ1-5,NA,TGTGCCTGGAGTTCCAACAGGGATCCCCAGCATTTT,CAWSSNRDPQHF
TRBD1,TRBV5-8,TRBJ2-7,NA,TGTGCCAGCAGCCACAACAGGGGTAAAGGGGCCCACGAGCAGTACTTC,CASSHNRGKGAHEQYF
TRBD1,TRBV19,TRBJ1-1,NA,TGTGCCAGTAGTCCGACAGGGCGGAACACTGAAGCTTTCTTT,CASSPTGRNTEAFF
NA,TRBV11-1,TRBJ1-2,NA,TGTGCCAGCAGCCCAGTTGGGCTTGGCTACACCTTC,CASSPVGLGYTF
NA,TRBV2,TRBJ1-6,NA,TGTGCCAGCGATCCCCAGGGGCTAAATAATTCACCCCTCCACTTT,CASDPQGLNNSPLHF
NA,TRBV19,TRBJ1-5,NA,TGTGCCAGTAGTGTAAGGGGGGGGAATCAGCCCCAGCATTTT,CASSVRGGNQPQHF
TRBD1,TRBV11-3,TRBJ2-7,NA,TGTGCCAGCAGTCCCGGGACAGGGGTACCTCAAAAGCAGTACTTC,CASSPGTGVPQKQYF
NA,TRBV5-6,TRBJ1-2,NA,TGTGCCAGCAGCCCGGGACTCTCCGGAGGTGGCTACACCTTC,CASSPGLSGGGYTF
NA,TRBV24-1,TRBJ2-3,NA,TGTGCCACCAGTGACCCGAAACAGGGAGACACAGATACGCAGTATTTT,CATSDPKQGDTDTQYF
NA,TRBV14,TRBJ1-6,NA,TGTGCCAGCAGCCAAGGGCGGGGTTCACCCCTCCACTTT,CASSQGRGSPLHF
NA,TRBV28,TRBJ1-2,NA,TGTGCCAGCAGTGCGTCTCCCGGTGCGGAGCGAGTATACACCTTC,CASSASPGAERVYTF
NA,TRBV9,TRBJ1-1,NA,TGTGCCAGCAGCGTAGGGTACCCAGGGGAGATGAACACTGAAGCTTTCTTT,CASSVGYPGEMNTEAFF
NA,TRBV7-9,TRBJ2-7,NA,TGTGCCAGCAGCCCGAGGGCTAGCTCCTACGAGCAGTACTTC,CASSPRASSYEQYF
NA,TRBV19,TRBJ1-2,once,TGTGCCAGTAGTATTCGGGGGAGTGACTATGGCTACACCTTC,CASSIRGSDYGYTF
NA,TRBV6-5,TRBJ2-2,NA,TGTGCCAGCAGTTACTCTAGGGGTGACACCGGGGAGCTGTTTTTT,CASSYSRGDTGELFF
NA,TRBV19,TRBJ1-2,NA,TGTGCCAGTAGTCCCCCCGGCCGCCGGGACTATGGCTACACCTTC,CASSPPGRRDYGYTF
TRBD1,TRBV9,TRBJ1-1,NA,TGTGCCAGCAGCGTTCGGGACAGGAACACTGAAGCTTTCTTT,CASSVRDRNTEAFF
NA,TRBV11-2,TRBJ2-7,few,TGTGCCAGCAGCTTAAAGCAGGGGCAGTACTTC,CASSLKQGQYF
TRBD1,TRBV2,TRBJ2-3,NA,TGTGCCAGCAGTCGAAGTGGACAGGGGTATGAAGATACGCAGTATTTT,CASSRSGQGYEDTQYF
TRBD1,TRBV6-6,TRBJ1-5,NA,TGTGCCAGCAGCCTTTTGTTGGGGACAGGAGATCAGCCCCAGCATTTT,CASSLLLGTGDQPQHF
NA,TRBV6-1,TRBJ1-5,once,TGTGCCAGCAGTGAAGGTGGGGCAGGTAATCAGCCCCAGCATTTT,CASSEGGAGNQPQHF
NA,TRBV6-6,TRBJ1-2,few,TGTGCCAGCAGGGCAGGGGCAACAGCTAACTATGGCTACACCTTC,CASRAGATANYGYTF
NA,TRBV3-1/TRBV3-2,TRBJ1-6,few,TGTGCCAGCAGCCAAACCACCGGGAATTCACCCCTCCACTTT,CASSQTTGNSPLHF
TRBD1,TRBV18,TRBJ2-5,NA,TGTGCCAGCTCACCTTTCGCAGGGGGACAAGAGACCCAGTACTTC,CASSPFAGGQETQYF
TRBD1,TRBV5-4,TRBJ1-1,NA,TGTGCCAGCAGCTTCTACAGGGGAGAAGCTTTCTTT,CASSFYRGEAFF
NA,TRBV5-6,TRBJ2-7,NA,TGTGCCAGCAGCTGGGGCAAGGAGCAGTACTTC,CASSWGKEQYF
NA,TRBV10-3,TRBJ1-1,NA,TGTGCCACCCGTCAGGGGAACACTGAAGCTTTCTTT,CATRQGNTEAFF